A single sample is the source of the 17 T cell receptor beta chains below, sequenced in a study of stem cell transplantation in POMP-related autoinflammatory disease. Generated by immunoSEQ multiplex PCR, the TCRdb table keeps only in-frame clones and is missing some. The sample contains more than 20,000 clones, 75% to 90% of which appear only once. Specimen: CD4+ T cells from PBMCs, collected before stem cell transplantation. These receptor sequences come from a human donor with POMP-related autoinflammation and immune dysregulation (PRAID).

This rearrangement joins TRBV18 to TRBJ1-2, with a possible D match to TRBD1 (6 bases). The germline V and J ends were trimmed by 3 bases and 1 base, with 18 bases remaining between them. CDR3 length: 17 amino acids. Germline V CDR1 and CDR2: KGHSH, LQKENI. CDR3 in amino acids: CASSPSVGAHSNYGYTF. CDR3 in DNA: TGTGCCAGCTCACCCTCGGTGGGGGCTCACAGTAACTATGGCTACACCTTC.

V gene TRBV19 combines with J gene TRBJ1-3; D perhaps matches TRBD1 (5 bases). CDR1 and CDR2 (germline): LNHDA, SQIVND (reference sequence). V shed 3 bases and J shed 2 bases, with 11 bases lying between them. The CDR3 is 15 residues long. The CDR3 protein is CASSMRPGTGNTIYF. The CDR3 region has the DNA TGTGCCAGTAGTATGCGGCCAGGGACTGGAAACACCATATATTTT.

The chain is built from TRBV7-6 and TRBJ2-3, with unresolved D. The ends were cut back, 3 bases at V and 2 bases at J, with 9 bases in the middle. This CDR3 region has 14 residues. CDR1 is SGHVS and CDR2 is FNYEAQ in the germline V gene. In nucleotides, the CDR3 is TGTGCCAGCAGCTTCCGGACGAACACAGATACGCAGTATTTT. Translation gives CASSFRTNTDTQYF.

This chain links TRBV6-5 with TRBJ2-1; D is possibly TRBD1 or TRBD2 (7 bases each). Trimming left V 0 bases short and J 7 bases short, with 16 bases between. Germline CDR1 MNHEY, CDR2 SVGAGI. This CDR3 region has 16 residues. The DNA of the CDR3 is TGTGCCAGCAGTTACTCGGCAGGGGGGGTTGTTAATGAGCAGTTCTTC. Amino acid sequence: CASSYSAGGVVNEQFF.

V is TRBV27 and J is TRBJ2-2; D gene uncertain. CDR1 is MNHEY, CDR2 SMNVEV, per germline (reference sequence). V lost 4 bases to trimming and J lost 2 bases, with 8 bases between them. The CDR3 has 14 residues. DNA for the CDR3: TGTGCCAGCAGTTCGCTATACAACACCGGGGAGCTGTTTTTT. This sequence encodes CASSSLYNTGELFF.

V usage is TRBV11-2 and J usage is TRBJ1-2; unclear D gene. The CDR3 totals 16 residues. The V end lost 0 bases, the J end lost 6 bases, and 17 bases lay between the germline ends. CDR1 is SGHAT, CDR2 FQNNGV, per germline. CDR3 DNA sequence: TGTGCCAGCAGCTTAGATCGGATTCCAGTGAGGGATGGCTACACCTTC. As protein: CASSLDRIPVRDGYTF.

The J gene is TRBJ2-3, the V gene TRBV6-6, with D possibly TRBD2 on 5 matching bases. The V gene lost 5 bases and the J gene lost 4 bases, with 7 bases spanning the gap. CDR3 size: 12 residues. Germline lookup yields CDR1 MNHNY and CDR2 SVGAGI (reference sequence). The CDR3 here is CASSAGADTQYF. The CDR3 DNA reads TGTGCCAGCAGTGCCGGGGCAGATACGCAGTATTTT.

CDR3: CASSLRDLGITGELFF. Here the CDR3 DNA reads TGTGCCAGCAGTCTCCGGGACCTAGGGATCACCGGGGAGCTGTTTTTT. The rearrangement links TRBV6-6 to TRBJ2-2; either TRBD1 or TRBD2 may fit D (5 bases each). Looked up from germline, CDR1 is MNHNY and CDR2 is SVGAGI (reference sequence). This CDR3 region has 16 residues. Trimming shortened V by 5 bases and J by 4 bases, and 17 bases separated the two germline ends.

The sample holds one count of this clone. The rearrangement uses TRBV2 and TRBJ2-5; 9 positions match TRBD2. Germline CDR1 SNHLY, CDR2 FYNNEI. The CDR3 has 15 amino acids. Trimming took 2 bases from V and 11 from J; bases not matched to a gene: 12. CDR3 in amino acids: CASSENPGLAGEQYF. The CDR3 DNA sequence: TGTGCCAGCAGTGAAAACCCGGGACTAGCTGGGGAGCAGTACTTC. The full variable domain, with the rest looked up from reference TRBV2 and TRBJ2-5, is EPEVTQTPSHQVTQMGQEVILRCVPISNHLYFYWYRQILGQKVEFLVSFYNNEISEKSEIFDDQFSVERPDGSNFTLKIRSTKLEDSAMYFCASSENPGLAGEQYFGPGTRLLVL.

This chain connects TRBV19 to TRBJ2-3; 11 bases agree with TRBD2. CDR1 LNHDA and CDR2 SQIVND come from the germline V gene (reference sequence). V lost 5 bases and J lost 8; bases outside the gene matches: 6. This CDR3 spans 14 amino acids. The CDR3 spells CASSQGLAGGTQYF. CDR3 DNA sequence: TGTGCCAGTAGTCAGGGGCTAGCGGGGGGTACGCAGTATTTT.

The chain recombines TRBV19 with TRBJ1-4; 7 bases are shared with TRBD1. Looked up from germline, CDR1 is LNHDA and CDR2 is SQIVND (reference sequence). The junction had 7 bases not matched to a gene; V was cut back by 3 bases and J by 6 bases. The CDR3 extends over 15 amino acids. The DNA of the CDR3 is TGTGCCAGTAGTATCCCCGGGACAGAGCATGAAAAACTGTTTTTT. It specifies CASSIPGTEHEKLFF.

V gene TRBV6-8 combines with J gene TRBJ2-7; TRBD2 matches at 7 bases. The V and J ends lost 6 bases and 0 bases, in that order; junction bases with no gene match: 8. Germline V lookup: CDR1 MNHGY, CDR2 SAAAGT. This CDR3 is 15 amino acids long. CDR3 sequence: CASRPTSRSSYEQYF. In nucleotides, the CDR3 is TGTGCCAGCAGGCCGACTAGCCGGAGCTCCTACGAGCAGTACTTC.

This clone was seen once. The V call is TRBV10-3, the J call TRBJ2-7; D not resolved. The CDR3 is 14 amino acids. The germline V and J ends were trimmed by 6 bases and 4 bases, with 16 bases remaining between them. Germline CDR1 ENHRY, CDR2 SYGVKD. The CDR3 loop is CAIRTVSNPYEQYF. The CDR3, as DNA: TGTGCCATCAGAACAGTTTCAAACCCTTACGAGCAGTACTTC.

The J gene is TRBJ2-1, the V gene TRBV7-9; D not certain. The CDR3 has 15 amino acids. The germline V and J ends were trimmed by 5 bases and 2 bases, with 13 bases remaining between them. Germline V gene sequence: CDR1 SEHNR, CDR2 FQNEAQ (reference sequence). The CDR3 spells CASSPDGRTYNEQFF. The CDR3, as DNA: TGTGCCAGCAGCCCGGATGGCAGAACCTACAATGAGCAGTTCTTC.

The chain carries TRBV5-4 and TRBJ1-2; 7 bases fit TRBD1. The CDR3 has 15 amino acids. Germline-derived CDR1 and CDR2 are SGHNT and YYREEE (reference sequence). The V segment lost 3 bases and the J segment 0 bases; nucleotides outside the gene matches: 5. CDR3 sequence: CASSYTGTANYGYTF. DNA for the CDR3: TGTGCCAGCAGCTACACCGGGACAGCTAACTATGGCTACACCTTC. Full variable domain (missing parts from reference TRBV5-4 and TRBJ1-2): ETGVTQSPTHLIKTRGQQVTLRCSSQSGHNTVSWYQQALGQGPQFIFQYYREEENGRGNFPPRFSGLQFPNYSSELNVNALELDDSALYLCASSYTGTANYGYTFGSGTRLTVV.

The chain uses TRBV9 and TRBJ1-1; 9 nucleotides line up with TRBD1. CDR1 is SGDLS, CDR2 YYNGEE, per germline. The J segment lost 9 bases and the V segment lost 4 bases, leaving 13 bases of the junction unmatched. This CDR3 spans 15 amino acids. The CDR3 region is CASSPSLQGAEKAFF. The DNA for the CDR3 is TGTGCCAGCAGCCCCTCCCTACAGGGGGCTGAGAAAGCTTTCTTT.

The gene calls are TRBV5-6 and TRBJ2-5, with 9 bases that match TRBD1. After removal of 2 bases from V and 9 bases from J, the junction contained 8 bases not matched to a gene. CDR3 size: 14 residues. From germline, CDR1 is SGHDT and CDR2 YYEEEE. The CDR3 region has the DNA TGTGCCAGCAGCTTCACAGGGGGCGGTGAGGCCCAGTACTTC. Translating gives CASSFTGGGEAQYF.